One sample yielded the 14 T cell receptor beta chains listed below, sequenced in a study of T cell responses to AZD1222 COVID-19 vaccine. Sequenced by immunoSEQ multiplex PCR; TCRdb stores in-frame clones only, minus some. The data show some 97,000 clones, 70% to 90% seen once. Sequenced material: peripheral blood, taken on day 0 of MenACWY control vaccination. The receptors stem from an adult in good health.

CDR3 nucleotide sequence: TGTGCCAGTAGTTTCTCCCTGGGACTGCAACCCTACGAGCAGTACTTC. Amino acids: CASSFSLGLQPYEQYF. The V and J genes are TRBV19 and TRBJ2-7; a weak D match, TRBD2 (6 bases). Germline assignment: CDR1 LNHDA and CDR2 SQIVND (reference sequence). Deletions cut 5 bases from V and 2 bases from J, with 19 bases between. This CDR3 contains 16 residues.

J is TRBJ2-1 and V is TRBV5-1; 10 bases are a match to TRBD1. The V and J ends lost 2 bases and 9 bases, in that order; junction bases with no gene match: 11. In germline, CDR1 is SGHRS, CDR2 YFSETQ. The CDR3 extends over 16 amino acids. CDR3 sequence (DNA): TGCGCCAGCAGCTTATTCGGGGACAGGGGATTATTTGAGCAGTTCTTC. This sequence encodes CASSLFGDRGLFEQFF.

V and J are TRBV28 and TRBJ1-2; weak D call: TRBD1 (5 bases). The CDR3 spans 13 residues. Looked up from germline, CDR1 is MDHEN and CDR2 is SYDVKM. The V gene lost 5 bases and the J gene lost 8 bases, with 15 bases spanning the gap. The CDR3 sequence: CASSIDSASGYTF. The CDR3 DNA sequence: TGTGCCAGCAGTATTGACAGCGCCTCGGGCTACACCTTC.

The chain uses TRBV5-4 and TRBJ1-6, with D hard to call. V lost 7 bases, J lost 2 bases, and 13 bases lay in between. The CDR3 consists of 15 residues. The germline V gene encodes CDR1 SGHNT and CDR2 YYREEE (reference sequence). The CDR3 region has the DNA TGTGCCAGCGCGGCAGGCGAGACCTATAATTCACCCCTCCACTTT. Protein product: CASAAGETYNSPLHF.

V and J are TRBV19 and TRBJ1-2; possibly TRBD1 for D (5 bases). Germline-derived CDR1 and CDR2 are LNHDA and SQIVND (reference sequence). The V end was cut by 7 bases, the J end by 7 bases, with 16 bases between. The CDR3 sequence is 13 residues long. CDR3 nucleotide sequence: TGTGCCAGTACCATCTACGAGGGGCCTGGCTACACCTTC. This translates into CASTIYEGPGYTF.

This clone was seen only once. The V gene is TRBV7-2, the J gene TRBJ1-2, with 7 bases identical to TRBD1. V shed 2 bases, J shed 3 bases, and the junction held 6 bases outside the gene matches. Germline CDR1 SGHTA, CDR2 FQGNSA. The CDR3 is 15 amino acids. The CDR3 region is CASSLLGGADYGYTF. CDR3 coding DNA: TGTGCCAGCAGCTTACTAGGGGGCGCGGACTATGGCTACACCTTC.

The chain employs TRBV5-5 and TRBJ2-1; either TRBD1 or TRBD2 may fit D (5 bases each). This CDR3 is 12 amino acids long. The V gene lost 3 bases and the J gene lost 7 bases, with 8 bases spanning the gap. Germline V gene lookup returns CDR1 SGHKS and CDR2 YYEKEE (reference sequence). The CDR3 sequence is CASSWGRNEQFF. The DNA of the CDR3 is TGTGCCAGCAGCTGGGGGAGAAATGAGCAGTTCTTC.

The chain recombines TRBV5-1 with TRBJ1-2; D is uncertain. The V gene lost 2 bases and the J gene lost 4 bases, with 6 bases spanning the gap. CDR3 length: 12 residues. The germline V gene has CDR1 SGHRS and CDR2 YFSETQ. CDR3 in DNA: TGCGCCAGCAGCTTAGACTTCTATGGCTACACCTTC. Translated, it gives CASSLDFYGYTF.

The chain combines TRBV15 with TRBJ1-3; maybe TRBD1 (6 bases). The ends were cut back, 0 bases at V and 2 bases at J, with 11 bases in the middle. Germline CDR1 is LNHNV and CDR2 is YYDKDF (reference sequence). The CDR3 is made up of 16 amino acids. This CDR3 is CATSRDRGITGNTIYF. The CDR3 DNA follows: TGTGCCACCAGCAGAGATAGGGGGATTACTGGAAACACCATATATTTT.

The chain combines TRBV4-3 with TRBJ2-2, with D tentatively TRBD1 (6 bases). Trimming cost V 2 bases and J 3 bases, with 13 bases left between them. This CDR3 contains 16 residues. CDR1 is LGHNA and CDR2 is YSLEER in the germline V gene. The CDR3 is CASSQSRGLDTGELFF. CDR3 bases: TGCGCCAGCAGCCAATCGAGGGGGTTGGACACCGGGGAGCTGTTTTTT.

The genes are TRBV13 and TRBJ2-7; TRBD2 aligns across 12 bases. The CDR3 totals 12 residues. The V segment lost 5 bases and the J segment 13 bases; nucleotides outside the gene matches: 6. Germline V lookup: CDR1 PRHDT, CDR2 FYEKMQ (reference sequence). CDR3 sequence reads: CASSPSGGAPYF. DNA for the CDR3: TGTGCCAGCAGCCCTAGCGGGGGGGCCCCATACTTC.

This chain joins TRBV7-9 and TRBJ1-2; 9 bases match TRBD1. Germline V gene lookup returns CDR1 SEHNR and CDR2 FQNEAQ (reference sequence). After removal of 4 bases from V and 11 bases from J, the junction contained 11 bases not matched to a gene. The CDR3 loop spans 14 amino acids. The CDR3 here is CASSSNLDRGMYTF. The CDR3 DNA is TGTGCCAGCAGCTCAAACCTGGACAGGGGCATGTACACCTTC.

The chain links TRBV9 to TRBJ1-6; no clear D. Germline loops: CDR1 SGDLS, CDR2 YYNGEE. Trimming shortened V by 3 bases and J by 12 bases, and 13 bases separated the two germline ends. The CDR3 is 13 residues long. In DNA, the CDR3 is TGTGCCAGCAGCGCCCAATCTGACGGACCCCTCCACTTT. Residues: CASSAQSDGPLHF.

This clone appeared once. This chain joins TRBV5-1 and TRBJ1-5, with D possibly being TRBD1 (5 bases). Germline V gene data show CDR1 as SGHRS and CDR2 as YFSETQ. This CDR3 has 17 amino acids. V was clipped by 4 bases and J by 5 bases, with 22 bases between them. Here the CDR3 reads CASSRWTPRGVDQPQHF. In nucleotides, the CDR3 is TGCGCCAGCAGCCGATGGACCCCCCGAGGGGTGGATCAGCCCCAGCATTTT.